This TCR beta chain was sequenced in a study of blood T cells in healthy people across ages. Together with a sample-barcoded 5' primer, a J-beta primer mix was included in a second PCR lasting about 7 to 12 cycles. A 12-random-nucleotide template-switch adaptor tagged each cDNA molecule. TCRdb used MiXCR to reprocess the 5' RACE reads, holding one entry per CDR3 protein. This table has hundreds of thousands of distinct CDR3 sequences, over 45% appearing once. V shed 5 bases and J 11 bases; nucleotides not matched to a gene: 15. This CDR3 is 16 amino acids long. Germline assignment: CDR1 MNHEY and CDR2 SMNVEV (reference sequence).

The specimen was blood. This sequence joins TRBV27 and TRBJ2-5; 12 positions agree with TRBD2. This clonotype was obtained from a woman aged 55-70 years in good health. The CDR3 sequence is CASSPRGTSGYNEQYF. DNA of the CDR3: TGTGCCAGCAGTCCTCGCGGGACTAGCGGGTACAATGAGCAGTACTTC.